This T cell receptor (beta chain) was sequenced for a study of T cell repertoires in cytomegalovirus infection. Germline loops: CDR1 MGHRA, CDR2 YSYEKL. CDR3 size: 15 residues. V gave up 1 base and J gave up 5 bases, with 14 bases separating them. TCRdb passed the reads through MiXCR, listing each CDR3 protein once. Of some 390,000 distinct CDR3 sequences listed, roughly 18% were seen once; the top ten hold approximately 10%. This clonotype was detected many times. Material: PBMCs. This chain uses TRBV4-1 with TRBJ1-1, with D tentatively TRBD1 (5 bases). The clonotype originates from a human donor in good health (CMV status not recorded). Some clones in this sample may be carry-over from other donors' samples. As DNA, the CDR3 is TGCGCCAGCAGCCAAGGACCAAAGGGGATGACTGAAGCTTTCTTT. Encoded protein: CASSQGPKGMTEAFF.